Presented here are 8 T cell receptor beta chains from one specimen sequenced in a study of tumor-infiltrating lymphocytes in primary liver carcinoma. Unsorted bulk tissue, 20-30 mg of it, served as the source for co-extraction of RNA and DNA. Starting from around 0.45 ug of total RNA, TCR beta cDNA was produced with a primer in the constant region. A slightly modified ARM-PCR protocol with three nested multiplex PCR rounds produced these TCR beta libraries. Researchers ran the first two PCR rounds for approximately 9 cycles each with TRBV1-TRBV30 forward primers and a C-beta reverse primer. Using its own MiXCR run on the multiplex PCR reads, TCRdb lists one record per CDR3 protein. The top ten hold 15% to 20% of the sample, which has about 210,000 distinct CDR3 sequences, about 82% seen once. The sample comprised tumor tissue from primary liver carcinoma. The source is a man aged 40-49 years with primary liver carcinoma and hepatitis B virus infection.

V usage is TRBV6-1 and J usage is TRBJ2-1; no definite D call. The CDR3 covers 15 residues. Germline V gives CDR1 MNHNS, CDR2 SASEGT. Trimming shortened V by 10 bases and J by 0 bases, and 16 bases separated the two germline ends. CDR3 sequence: CATIREYRSYNEQFF. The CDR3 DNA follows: TGTGCCACCATACGAGAATACCGCTCCTACAATGAGCAGTTCTTC.

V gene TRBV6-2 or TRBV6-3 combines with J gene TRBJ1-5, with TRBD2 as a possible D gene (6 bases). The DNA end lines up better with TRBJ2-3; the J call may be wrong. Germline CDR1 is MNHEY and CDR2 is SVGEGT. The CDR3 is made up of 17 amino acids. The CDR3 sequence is CASSLPAAGTSNQPQYF. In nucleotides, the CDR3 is TGTGCCAGCAGCCTACCGGCCGCGGGGACCAGCAATCAGCCCCAGTATTTT.

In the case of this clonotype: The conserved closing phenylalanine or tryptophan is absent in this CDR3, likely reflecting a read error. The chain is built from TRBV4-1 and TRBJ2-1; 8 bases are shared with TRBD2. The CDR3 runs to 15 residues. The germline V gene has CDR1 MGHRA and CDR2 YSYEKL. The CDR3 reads CASSQDLRGGGKQFL. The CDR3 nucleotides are TGCGCTAGCAGCCAAGACCTTCGGGGGGGCGGTAAGCAGTTCCTC.

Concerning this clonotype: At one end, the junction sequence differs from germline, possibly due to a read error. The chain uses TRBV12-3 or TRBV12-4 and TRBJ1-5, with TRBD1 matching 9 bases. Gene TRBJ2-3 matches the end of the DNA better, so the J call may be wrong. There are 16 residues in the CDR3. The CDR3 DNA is TGTTCCAGCAGTACAACTCCGGGACAGGGCAATCAGCCCCAGTATTTT. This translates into CSSSTTPGQGNQPQYF.

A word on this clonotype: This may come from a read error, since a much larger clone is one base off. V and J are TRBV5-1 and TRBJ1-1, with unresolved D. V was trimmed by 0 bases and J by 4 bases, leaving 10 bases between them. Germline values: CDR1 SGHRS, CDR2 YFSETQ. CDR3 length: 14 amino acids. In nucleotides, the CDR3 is TGCGCCAGCAGCTTGGTGGGAGCGGGCACTGAAGCTTTCTTT. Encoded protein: CASSLVGAGTEAFF.

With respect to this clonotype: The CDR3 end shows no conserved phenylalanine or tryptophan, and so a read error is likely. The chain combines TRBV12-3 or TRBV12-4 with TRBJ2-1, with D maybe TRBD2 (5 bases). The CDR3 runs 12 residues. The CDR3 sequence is CASAGMRNEQFI. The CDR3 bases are TGTGCTAGCGCCGGGATGAGAAATGAGCAGTTCATC.

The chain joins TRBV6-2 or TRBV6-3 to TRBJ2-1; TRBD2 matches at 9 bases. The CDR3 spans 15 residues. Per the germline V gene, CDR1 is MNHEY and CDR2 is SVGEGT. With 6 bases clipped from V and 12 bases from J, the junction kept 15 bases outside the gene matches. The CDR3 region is CASSSGLALYNMQFF. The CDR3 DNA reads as TGTGCCAGCAGCTCCGGACTAGCGCTATACAATATGCAGTTCTTC.

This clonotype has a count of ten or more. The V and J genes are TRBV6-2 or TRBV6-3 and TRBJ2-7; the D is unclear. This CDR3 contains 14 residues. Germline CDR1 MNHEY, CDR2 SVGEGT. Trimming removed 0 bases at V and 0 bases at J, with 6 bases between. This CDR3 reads CASSYSSISYEQYF. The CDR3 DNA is TGTGCCAGCAGTTACTCCTCCATCTCCTACGAGCAGTACTTC.